The 5 T cell receptor beta chains presented below share a single source sample, sequenced in a study of T cell responses to AZD1222 COVID-19 vaccine. The table came from immunoSEQ multiplex PCR; TCRdb's copy has only in-frame clones and leaves some out. The table records some 200,000 clones, more than 70% of them present only once. This specimen was peripheral blood, taken 28 days after the second AZD1222 dose. Receptor source: an adult who received the AZD1222 COVID-19 vaccine.

This chain connects TRBV7-2 to TRBJ2-7; D may be TRBD1 or TRBD2 (5 bases each). CDR3 length equals 14 residues. Deletions cut 5 bases from V and 3 bases from J, with 14 bases between. From germline, CDR1 is SGHTA and CDR2 FQGNSA. The CDR3 DNA is TGTGCCAGCAGCCTGAGGGACGGAAACTACGAGCAGTACTTC. Its translation is CASSLRDGNYEQYF.

This clone showed up just once. The gene calls are TRBV10-1 and TRBJ2-2; 13 nucleotides line up with TRBD2. This CDR3 region has 16 residues. The J segment lost 3 bases and the V segment lost 6 bases, leaving 4 bases of the junction unmatched. The germline CDR1 and CDR2 sequences are WNHNN and SYGVQD (reference sequence). CDR3 residues: CASSHGTSGDTGELFF. The CDR3 DNA is TGCGCCAGCAGCCATGGGACTAGCGGGGACACCGGGGAGCTGTTTTTT.

The rearrangement uses TRBV21-1 and TRBJ2-3; TRBD2 is the table's D call, not checked against the DNA. TRBV21-1 is classified as a pseudogene. This CDR3 region has 20 residues. CDR3 in amino acids: CASSKGPSFDSGNSTDTQYF. The CDR3 DNA follows: TGTGCCAGCAGCAAAGGCCCCTCTTTCGATAGCGGAAATAGCACAGATACGCAGTATTTT.

V and J are TRBV5-1 and TRBJ2-7, with 12 bases identical to TRBD1. The trim removed 5 bases at V and 6 bases at J, leaving 6 bases unmatched. Germline values: CDR1 SGHRS, CDR2 YFSETQ. The CDR3 has 14 amino acids. DNA of the CDR3: TGCGCCAGCAGAGTGGGGACAGGGGGCTCCGAGCAGTACTTC. It specifies CASRVGTGGSEQYF.

The V gene is TRBV5-1, the J gene TRBJ2-2, with unresolved D. This CDR3 contains 13 residues. Germline CDR1 is SGHRS and CDR2 is YFSETQ. V lost 3 bases to trimming and J lost 3 bases, with 6 bases between them. DNA of the CDR3: TGCGCCAGCAGCTCGCAGGACACCGGGGAGCTGTTTTTT. Translation gives CASSSQDTGELFF.